Included here is one T cell receptor beta chain sequence, with context. Germline V lookup: CDR1 MDHEN, CDR2 SYDVKM. Trimming cost V 2 bases and J 7 bases, with 14 bases left between them. The CDR3 contains 14 residues. TCRdb's copy holds only in-frame clones and misses some; the assay was immunoSEQ multiplex PCR. The sample yields fewer than 200,000 clones, about 84% seen once. This entry is derived from a study of blood T cell repertoires in COVID-19. The wider study: T cells, B-cell-depleted T cells, or PBMCs supplied cDNA or gDNA.

The sequenced sample consisted of PBMCs or T cells enriched from blood (not recorded which). The genes are TRBV28 and TRBJ1-1; D is unclear. This receptor was obtained from a man in his forties or fifties who had recovered from COVID-19. The CDR3 reads CASSLHAEQLEAFF. In DNA, the CDR3 is TGTGCCAGCAGTTTACACGCCGAACAGCTTGAAGCTTTCTTT.